The 8 T cell receptor beta chains reported below all come from one sample, sequenced in a study of T cells after yellow fever vaccination. Using its own MiXCR run on the 5' RACE reads, TCRdb lists one record per CDR3 protein. In the table there are almost 600,000 distinct CDR3 sequences, roughly 13% of which are singletons. The sequencing here drew on PBMCs, taken on the day of the yellow fever booster vaccination. The receptors were gathered from a man aged 25 to 40 who received the YFV17D yellow fever vaccine.

The table lists this clonotype with many counts. The rearrangement uses TRBV20-1 and TRBJ2-2; 10 bases match TRBD2. The ends lost 2 bases at V and 3 bases at J; junction bases unmatched: 3. CDR3 size: 15 residues. Germline-derived CDR1 and CDR2 are DFQATT and SNEGSKA (reference sequence). The CDR3: CSARLAGADTGELFF. CDR3 nucleotides: TGCAGTGCTAGACTAGCGGGAGCGGACACCGGGGAGCTGTTTTTT.

The chain joins TRBV30 to TRBJ2-1, with a tentative D call TRBD2 (6 bases). Trimming pared 0 bases from V and 9 bases from J, leaving 15 bases between. The CDR3 loop spans 14 amino acids. Per the germline V gene, CDR1 is GTSNPN and CDR2 is SVGIG (reference sequence). The CDR3 nucleotides are TGTGCCTGGAGTGTAGTCCAGGGAGGAGGTGAGCAGTTCTTC. Its translation is CAWSVVQGGGEQFF.

This rearrangement joins TRBV20-1 to TRBJ2-5; 7 nucleotides match TRBD1. Germline V gene sequence: CDR1 DFQATT, CDR2 SNEGSKA (reference sequence). Trimming removed 7 bases from V and 2 bases from J; junction bases left unmatched: 7. The CDR3 covers 13 residues. This chain's CDR3 is CSVSRGWQETQYF. CDR3 DNA sequence: TGCAGTGTTTCCAGGGGGTGGCAAGAGACCCAGTACTTC.

The gene calls are TRBV20-1 and TRBJ2-1; tentatively, D is TRBD1 (5 bases). Germline CDR1 DFQATT, CDR2 SNEGSKA (reference sequence). Deletions cut 1 base from V and 0 bases from J, with 13 bases between. The CDR3 sequence is 16 residues long. The CDR3 bases are TGCAGTGCTAGAGCCCGACAGTCCCTCTCCTACAATGAGCAGTTCTTC. Protein sequence: CSARARQSLSYNEQFF.

This clonotype came up many times. This chain uses TRBV6-1 with TRBJ2-5; 7 positions match TRBD2. The junction had 8 bases not matched to a gene; V was cut back by 5 bases and J by 2 bases. The CDR3 is 15 amino acids. CDR1 is MNHNS, CDR2 SASEGT, per germline. Here the CDR3 reads CASSPGRARQETQYF. In nucleotides, the CDR3 is TGTGCCAGCAGTCCAGGGAGGGCAAGACAAGAGACCCAGTACTTC.

A few counts support this clonotype. The chain recombines TRBV14 with TRBJ2-7; the D call may be TRBD1 or TRBD2 (5 bases each). The CDR3 is 15 amino acids. CDR1 and CDR2 from the germline V gene are SGHDN and FVKESK. With 4 bases removed from V and 1 base from J, the gap between germline ends came to 14 bases. The DNA of the CDR3 is TGTGCCAGCAGCCGCCATGGGGGAGTTTCCTACGAGCAGTACTTC. Encoded protein: CASSRHGGVSYEQYF. Based on the CDR3 plus reference TRBV14 and TRBJ2-7, the full variable domain is EAGVTQFPSHSVIEKGQTVTLRCDPISGHDNLYWYRRVMGKEIKFLLHFVKESKQDESGMPNNRFLAERTGGTYSTLKVQPAELEDSGVYFCASSRHGGVSYEQYFGPGTRLTVT.

This clonotype was observed a handful of times. This sequence joins TRBV9 and TRBJ2-2, with D maybe TRBD2 (6 bases). Germline CDR1 is SGDLS and CDR2 is YYNGEE. The V gene lost 4 bases and the J gene lost 2 bases, with 12 bases spanning the gap. The CDR3 is made up of 15 amino acids. In DNA, the CDR3 is TGTGCCAGCAGCCGGAGGGCCAGCAACACCGGGGAGCTGTTTTTT. It encodes CASSRRASNTGELFF.

This clonotype was seen a handful of times. The V and J genes are TRBV28 and TRBJ1-1; D gene ambiguous. This CDR3 contains 14 residues. Trimming removed 3 bases from V and 1 base from J, with 9 bases in between. Germline assignment: CDR1 MDHEN and CDR2 SYDVKM. CDR3 in DNA: TGTGCCAGCAGTTTTAGGGCCCCGAACACTGAAGCTTTCTTT. Translated: CASSFRAPNTEAFF.